This T cell receptor beta chain was sequenced in a study of blood T cells in healthy people across ages. The overall study: Capturing about one barcoded beta molecule per two T cells was achieved by template switching. General study findings and limits: Not knowing donor CMV status may have confounded expanded clonotype changes. Relative to aged donors, long-lived donors carried more naive CD4+ cells and displayed higher diversity.

This CDR3 has 15 residues. Between the trimmed V and J ends, which lost 4 bases and 6 bases, there was a span of 19 bases. Germline CDR1 and CDR2: SGHRS and YFSETQ. A J-beta primer mix and a sample-barcoded 5' primer were used in a second PCR of roughly 7 to 12 cycles. With 12 random nucleotides, a template-switch adaptor tagged each individual cDNA molecule. TCRdb redid the calling of the 5' RACE reads with MiXCR, one entry per CDR3 protein. The sample yields some 1.4 million distinct CDR3 sequences, 42% seen once. About this clonotype: Antigen specificity is unknown.

The sequence derives from a young woman in good health. Sequenced input: blood. The J gene is TRBJ1-2, the V gene TRBV5-1; D unresolved. CDR3 in amino acids: CASSAGKYESDGYTF. For the CDR3, the DNA is TGCGCCAGCAGCGCGGGAAAGTACGAATCGGATGGCTACACCTTC.